A single sample gave rise to the 10 T cell receptor beta chains below, sequenced in a study of Graves' ophthalmopathy and Graves' hyperthyroidism. Amplification from RNA transcripts yielded the TCR beta CDR3 regions. Following a first-round RT-PCR that used HTBI primers, a second-round multiplex PCR was carried out. From the multiplex PCR reads, TCRdb called clonotypes with MiXCR, one entry per CDR3 protein. The sample has around 400,000 distinct CDR3 sequences; under 25% are singletons. What was sequenced was peripheral blood. All receptors come from a young woman with stable Graves' hyperthyroidism.

This sequence joins TRBV6-1 and TRBJ1-6, with TRBD1 matching over 11 bases. The CDR3 consists of 17 residues. Germline V lookup: CDR1 MNHNS, CDR2 SASEGT. The ends lost 5 bases at V and 6 bases at J; junction bases unmatched: 9. CDR3: CASSRAGTGGTNSPLHF. In DNA, the CDR3 is TGTGCCAGCAGTCGCGCCGGGACAGGGGGAACTAATTCACCCCTCCACTTT.

This clonotype showed up many times. The chain uses TRBV12-3 or TRBV12-4 and TRBJ2-2; 8 bases are shared with TRBD1. The ends lost 6 bases at V and 3 bases at J; junction bases unmatched: 6. The CDR3 is 15 residues long. The CDR3 DNA reads as TGTGCCAGCAGGACAGGGGTGGGCGACACCGGGGAGCTGTTTTTT. Protein: CASRTGVGDTGELFF.

This sequence joins TRBV12-3 or TRBV12-4 and TRBJ2-7; 12 nucleotides match TRBD2. This CDR3 is 17 amino acids long. V shed 1 base, J shed 3 bases, and the junction held 7 bases outside the gene matches. The CDR3 protein is CASSLGQRLAGDYEQYF. CDR3 nucleotides: TGTGCCAGCAGTTTAGGTCAAAGACTAGCGGGGGACTACGAGCAGTACTTC.

The chain uses TRBV6-2 or TRBV6-3 and TRBJ2-7, with D perhaps matching TRBD2 (5 bases). The CDR3 loop spans 13 amino acids. V was shortened by 6 bases and J by 3 bases, with 12 bases between the two germline ends. The V gene's germline CDR1 is MNHEY and CDR2 SVGEGT. CDR3 bases: TGTGCCAGCAGCTGGACTCTGGTCTACGAGCAGTACTTC. Its protein is CASSWTLVYEQYF.

This clonotype was observed many times. This CDR3 is CAWSPASNQPQHF. The CDR3 DNA sequence: TGTGCCTGGAGTCCGGCTAGCAATCAGCCCCAGCATTTT. V and J are TRBV30 and TRBJ1-5; no reliable D call. Germline values: CDR1 GTSNPN, CDR2 SVGIG (reference sequence). V lost 2 bases, J lost 0 bases, and 5 bases lay in between. The CDR3 has 13 amino acids.

This clonotype occurred many times. The chain joins TRBV6-5 to TRBJ2-7; D might be TRBD1 (5 bases). Deletions cut 6 bases from V and 0 bases from J, with 9 bases between. This CDR3 spans 13 amino acids. CDR1 is MNHEY and CDR2 is SVGAGI in the germline V gene. The CDR3: CASRLDSSYEQYF. The CDR3 DNA sequence: TGTGCCAGCAGACTCGACAGCTCCTACGAGCAGTACTTC.

The chain uses TRBV30 and TRBJ2-7; D remains ambiguous. This CDR3 contains 10 residues. Germline V gives CDR1 GTSNPN, CDR2 SVGIG (reference sequence). V was trimmed by 4 bases and J by 5 bases, leaving 6 bases between them. The CDR3: CAWKDNEQYF. CDR3 in DNA: TGTGCCTGGAAAGACAACGAGCAGTACTTC.

This clonotype was seen only a few times. A much more abundant neighbour one base away suggests this may be a read error. The chain couples TRBV6-1 to TRBJ2-5, with TRBD1 identical over 8 bases. Germline V gene data show CDR1 as MNHNS and CDR2 as SASEGT. V dropped 4 bases and J dropped 5; count of bases not matched to a gene: 9. CDR3 length: 15 residues. The DNA for the CDR3 is TGTGCCAGCAGTGTGAACAGGGGGAGACAGGAGACCCAGTACTTC. This sequence encodes CASSVNRGRQETQYF.

This clonotype has a count of ten or more. This chain joins TRBV7-9 and TRBJ2-5; 8 bases match TRBD1. With 2 bases clipped from V and 4 bases from J, the junction kept 3 bases outside the gene matches. The CDR3 extends over 14 amino acids. Per germline, CDR1 SEHNR and CDR2 FQNEAQ (reference sequence). CDR3 bases: TGTGCCAGCAGCTTAACAGGGGGTCCAGAGACCCAGTACTTC. It specifies CASSLTGGPETQYF.

The chain joins TRBV5-1 to TRBJ2-2, with 9 nucleotides matching TRBD2. After removal of 2 bases from V and 3 bases from J, the junction contained 5 bases not matched to a gene. The CDR3 consists of 16 residues. The germline gives CDR1 SGHRS, CDR2 YFSETQ. The CDR3 bases are TGCGCCAGCAGCTTTAGTAGCGGGAGATACACCGGGGAGCTGTTTTTT. This gives the protein CASSFSSGRYTGELFF.